This TCR beta chain stems from a study of blood T cell repertoires in COVID-19. Background on the study: The United States, Italy and Spain provided the acute and convalescent COVID-19 samples. PBMCs, B-cell-depleted T cells, or T cells were the source of the cDNA or gDNA that made up the material.

Source study methods: Reference gene primer amplification gave nucleated cell count estimates. Assay: immunoSEQ multiplex PCR; the TCRdb copy retains only in-frame clones and omits some. D and trimming were read from the DNA, whereas the V and J calls and clone size are those reported in that table. The sample records approximately 350,000 clones, about 90% being singletons. J lost 1 base, V lost 5 bases, and 7 bases had no gene match. There are 15 residues in the CDR3. The germline CDR1 and CDR2 sequences are MNHEY and SMNVEV (reference sequence). The TCR originated in a woman in her late teens or twenties who had recovered from COVID-19. This rearrangement joins TRBV27 to TRBJ1-1; 7 nucleotides line up with TRBD1. Sample: peripheral blood. DNA for the CDR3: TGTGCCAGCAGTCCCCGAACAGGGGCGAACACTGAAGCTTTCTTT. Protein sequence: CASSPRTGANTEAFF.